A single sample gave rise to the 21 T cell receptor beta chains below, sequenced in a study of response to subunit inactivated influenza vaccine. TCRdb independently ran MiXCR on the RT-PCR reads; one entry per CDR3 protein. This table holds approximately 530,000 distinct CDR3 sequences, 10% to 15% found once. Sample: PBMCs from blood, taken more than 35 days after vaccination. Every receptor here comes from a man between 45 and 60 years old who received an inactivated influenza vaccine.

The rearrangement links TRBV25-1 to TRBJ2-7, with TRBD1 identical over 9 bases. CDR1 is MGHDK and CDR2 is SYGVNS in the germline V gene. CDR3 size: 13 residues. With V trimmed by 4 bases and J by 2 bases, 0 bases remained unmatched. The CDR3 here is CASSGDRAYEQYF. The DNA for the CDR3 is TGTGCCAGCAGTGGGGACAGGGCCTACGAGCAGTACTTC.

A few counts support this clonotype. The chain links TRBV4-3 to TRBJ1-6, with D perhaps matching TRBD1 (5 bases). Germline CDR1 LGHNA, CDR2 YSLEER. The CDR3 has 15 amino acids. V was trimmed by 1 base and J by 5 bases, leaving 9 bases between them. The CDR3 DNA follows: TGCGCCAGCAGCCAAGTAGACAGCAATAATTCACCCCTCCACTTT. It encodes CASSQVDSNNSPLHF.

The sample holds a few counts of this clonotype. This sequence joins TRBV2 and TRBJ1-6; D is uncertain. The germline V gene has CDR1 SNHLY and CDR2 FYNNEI. This CDR3 spans 19 amino acids. Trimming removed 5 bases at V and 0 bases at J, with 20 bases between. CDR3: CASSTPQDIRGSYNSPLHF. The CDR3 nucleotides are TGTGCCAGCAGTACCCCCCAGGATATTCGTGGCTCCTATAATTCACCCCTCCACTTT.

The chain has TRBV2 and TRBJ1-2; possible D gene TRBD1, 6 bases. The V end lost 1 base, the J end lost 4 bases, and 13 bases lay between the germline ends. Per germline, CDR1 SNHLY and CDR2 FYNNEI. This CDR3 region has 15 residues. CDR3 amino acids: CASSEVNRVGYGYTF. The CDR3 DNA reads TGTGCCAGCAGTGAAGTCAACAGGGTGGGCTATGGCTACACCTTC.

The CDR3 region is CASSLVGGRSEAFF. The CDR3 coding sequence is TGTGCCAGCAGCTTAGTAGGGGGCCGCAGTGAAGCTTTCTTT. The chain is built from TRBV7-2 and TRBJ1-1, with 7 positions matching TRBD1. The CDR3 contains 14 residues. The V gene's germline CDR1 is SGHTA and CDR2 FQGNSA. With 1 base clipped from V and 7 bases from J, the junction kept 6 bases outside the gene matches. Together with reference TRBV7-2 and TRBJ1-1, the CDR3 gives the full variable domain: GAGVSQSPSNKVTEKGKDVELRCDPISGHTALYWYRQSLGQGLEFLIYFQGNSAPDKSGLPSDRFSAERTGGSVSTLTIQRTQQEDSAVYLCASSLVGGRSEAFFGQGTRLTVV.

This clonotype has just a few counts. This chain links TRBV4-3 with TRBJ2-7; tentatively, D is TRBD1 (6 bases). Germline assignment: CDR1 LGHNA and CDR2 YSLEER. The CDR3 sequence is 15 residues long. Trimming left V 0 bases short and J 4 bases short, with 13 bases between. The CDR3 protein is CASSQELHREYEQYF. In nucleotides, the CDR3 is TGCGCCAGCAGCCAAGAGCTCCACAGGGAGTACGAGCAGTACTTC.

The rearrangement uses TRBV7-9 and TRBJ2-2, with D unclear. V shed 5 bases and J shed 6 bases, with 10 bases lying between them. Germline V gene data show CDR1 as SEHNR and CDR2 as FQNEAQ (reference sequence). This CDR3 region has 13 residues. Here the CDR3 reads CASSLGAPGELFF. The CDR3 nucleotides are TGTGCCAGCAGCCTAGGCGCGCCCGGGGAGCTGTTTTTT.

DNA of the CDR3: TGCAGTGCTCCCGGGTCCTTAAACTATGGCTACACCTTC. It codes for CSAPGSLNYGYTF. This chain uses TRBV20-1 with TRBJ1-2; D unclear. This CDR3 is built from 13 residues. Trimming left V 5 bases short and J 2 bases short, with 12 bases between. Germline CDR1 and CDR2: DFQATT and SNEGSKA (reference sequence).

This chain uses TRBV27 with TRBJ2-2; 9 nucleotides match TRBD1. The CDR3 totals 16 residues. With V trimmed by 5 bases and J by 8 bases, 12 bases remained unmatched. Germline lookup yields CDR1 MNHEY and CDR2 SMNVEV (reference sequence). CDR3 loop: CASSPTDRGRRGELFF. CDR3 DNA: TGTGCCAGCAGTCCGACGGACAGGGGTAGAAGGGGGGAGCTGTTTTTT.

This clonotype has only a few counts. This chain connects TRBV3-1 to TRBJ1-2; no definite D call. CDR3 length: 13 residues. V was cut by 4 bases and J by 4 bases, with 10 bases left in between. The germline CDR1 and CDR2 sequences are LGHDT and YNNKEL (reference sequence). The CDR3 DNA follows: TGTGCCAGCAGCCCTGATGACGCCTATGGCTACACCTTC. Amino acids: CASSPDDAYGYTF.

There are many counts of this clonotype. V gene TRBV5-1 combines with J gene TRBJ1-5; D unresolved. The germline gives CDR1 SGHRS, CDR2 YFSETQ. Trimming cost V 0 bases and J 0 bases, with 7 bases left between them. The CDR3 consists of 15 residues. This chain's CDR3 is CASSLGGYSNQPQHF. CDR3 DNA: TGCGCCAGCAGCTTGGGGGGTTATAGCAATCAGCCCCAGCATTTT.

This clonotype was recorded at least ten times. The chain links TRBV20-1 to TRBJ2-3; 11 bases map to TRBD2. V lost 2 bases to trimming and J lost 5 bases; unmatched junction nucleotides: 9. The CDR3 is made up of 16 amino acids. Germline V gene sequence: CDR1 DFQATT, CDR2 SNEGSKA (reference sequence). The DNA for the CDR3 is TGCAGTGCTAGACCCACTAGCGGGAGAAGAGGAGATACGCAGTATTTT. Translation: CSARPTSGRRGDTQYF.

This clonotype was observed at least ten times. This rearrangement joins TRBV5-1 to TRBJ1-1; 7 positions agree with TRBD1. The CDR3 contains 13 residues. V lost 4 bases to trimming and J lost 3 bases; unmatched junction nucleotides: 3. Per the germline V gene, CDR1 is SGHRS and CDR2 is YFSETQ. The CDR3 reads CASSRDRDTEAFF. DNA for the CDR3: TGCGCCAGCAGCCGCGACAGGGACACTGAAGCTTTCTTT.

Ten or more counts support this clonotype. V usage is TRBV7-2 and J usage is TRBJ1-3; D remains unclear. The V end lost 1 base, the J end lost 2 bases, and 9 bases lay between the germline ends. CDR1 and CDR2 from the germline V gene are SGHTA and FQGNSA. The CDR3 consists of 15 residues. In DNA, the CDR3 is TGTGCCAGCAGCTTAGTCCACAGTGCTGGAAACACCATATATTTT. This gives the protein CASSLVHSAGNTIYF.

This chain links TRBV7-2 with TRBJ2-7; D remains unclear. Trimming shortened V by 5 bases and J by 2 bases, and 13 bases separated the two germline ends. This CDR3 has 14 residues. The V gene's germline CDR1 is SGHTA and CDR2 FQGNSA. CDR3 nucleotide sequence: TGTGCCAGCAGCCCCCAGTATGGCCCCTACGAGCAGTACTTC. Its translation is CASSPQYGPYEQYF. The complete variable domain, with remaining parts taken from reference TRBV7-2 and TRBJ2-7, reads GAGVSQSPSNKVTEKGKDVELRCDPISGHTALYWYRQSLGQGLEFLIYFQGNSAPDKSGLPSDRFSAERTGGSVSTLTIQRTQQEDSAVYLCASSPQYGPYEQYFGPGTRLTVT.

The table lists this clonotype with a few counts. This rearrangement joins TRBV3-1 to TRBJ2-2; unclear D gene. Trimming took 1 base from V and 5 from J, leaving 20 bases between them. Germline loops: CDR1 LGHDT, CDR2 YNNKEL (reference sequence). CDR3 size: 18 residues. CDR3 protein: CASSQVSLRVLGTGELFF. The CDR3 DNA reads TGTGCCAGCAGCCAAGTTAGCTTAAGGGTCCTAGGGACCGGGGAGCTGTTTTTT.

This rearrangement joins TRBV6-1 to TRBJ2-3, with TRBD2 matching 11 bases. V shed 5 bases, J shed 2 bases, and the junction held 6 bases outside the gene matches. Germline values: CDR1 MNHNS, CDR2 SASEGT. The CDR3 sequence is 16 residues long. The DNA of the CDR3 is TGTGCCAGCAGTATTAGCGGGGGGGGCCCCACAGATACGCAGTATTTT. Translated: CASSISGGGPTDTQYF.

The chain links TRBV4-1 to TRBJ1-1, with D possibly being TRBD1 (5 bases). In germline, CDR1 is MGHRA, CDR2 YSYEKL. V lost 1 base and J 5 bases, leaving 23 bases between the germline ends. This CDR3 is built from 18 residues. Here the CDR3 DNA reads TGCGCCAGCAGCCAAGCCCCTCGGCAGGGAGGGAGATGGACTGAAGCTTTCTTT. It is translated as CASSQAPRQGGRWTEAFF.

The J gene is TRBJ1-6, the V gene TRBV5-1, with 11 bases lining up with TRBD1. The CDR3 runs 15 residues. The V gene end was trimmed by 4 bases and the J gene end by 10 bases; junction bases not matched to a gene: 7. Germline values: CDR1 SGHRS, CDR2 YFSETQ. The CDR3 DNA follows: TGCGCCAGCAGCGCCGGACAGGGGGCGAGATCACCCCTCCACTTT. Protein product: CASSAGQGARSPLHF.

This clonotype was counted a few times. V usage is TRBV5-1 and J usage is TRBJ2-7; 8 nucleotides agree with TRBD2. V lost 4 bases to trimming and J lost 2 bases; unmatched junction nucleotides: 5. The CDR3 runs to 14 residues. Germline assignment: CDR1 SGHRS and CDR2 YFSETQ. As DNA, the CDR3 is TGCGCCAGCAGCCAGCGGGAGAGGACCTACGAGCAGTACTTC. This encodes CASSQRERTYEQYF. The whole variable domain, filled in from reference TRBV5-1 and TRBJ2-7, reads KAGVTQTPRYLIKTRGQQVTLSCSPISGHRSVSWYQQTPGQGLQFLFEYFSETQRNKGNFPGRFSGRQFSNSRSEMNVSTLELGDSALYLCASSQRERTYEQYFGPGTRLTVT.

This clonotype was detected only a few times. J is TRBJ2-5 and V is TRBV7-3, with 7 bases matching TRBD1. Trimming took 2 bases from V and 5 from J; bases not matched to a gene: 2. The CDR3 spans 13 residues. Germline V gene sequence: CDR1 SGHTA, CDR2 FQGTGA. Here the CDR3 DNA reads TGTGCCAGCAGCTTAGACAGGGACGAGACCCAGTACTTC. It yields the protein CASSLDRDETQYF.